A selection of T cell receptor beta chains follows, all from one sample in a study of T cell responses to AZD1222 COVID-19 vaccine. Only in-frame clones appear in the TCRdb table, and some are missing; sequencing was by immunoSEQ multiplex PCR. The sample lists about 130,000 clones, roughly 80% occurring once. This material consisted of peripheral blood, taken on day 0 of AZD1222 vaccination. These receptors all come from an adult in good health. CDR3s include the opening cysteine and the closing phenylalanine or tryptophan. The D gene is left open where the match is weak. Only some rows state a clone size, as once, few, many or a class for expanded clones.

j_gene | v_gene | d_gene | abundance | CDR3nt | CDR3aa
TRBJ1-2 | TRBV6-2/TRBV6-3 | - | - | TGTGCCAGCAGCATCACGATGCAGGGGACCCGCTATGGCTACACCTTC | CASSITMQGTRYGYTF
TRBJ2-2 | TRBV11-3 | - | - | TGTGCCAGCAGCTTAGTTGGAGCCACGAACACCGGGGAGCTGTTTTTT | CASSLVGATNTGELFF
TRBJ2-2 | TRBV6-5 | - | few | TGTGCCAGCAGCGTTCAGATCGACGGGGAGCTGTTTTTT | CASSVQIDGELFF
TRBJ1-1 | TRBV19 | TRBD1 | - | TGTGCCAGTAGTGAGGGACAGAGGAACACTGAAGCTTTCTTT | CASSEGQRNTEAFF
TRBJ1-2 | TRBV28 | TRBD1 | - | TGTGCCAGCAGGACACAGGGGGCGTTCGGCTACACCTTC | CASRTQGAFGYTF
TRBJ1-2 | TRBV19 | TRBD1 | - | TGTGCCAGTAGGGGGACAGGGAAATTCTATGGCTACACCTTC | CASRGTGKFYGYTF
TRBJ1-6 | TRBV28 | - | - | TGTGCCAGCAGTTTTAGGTCGTCACCCCTCCACTTT | CASSFRSSPLHF
TRBJ1-1 | TRBV6-1 | TRBD1 | - | TGTGCCAGCAGTGAATTGACAGGGGGCATGTGGGGTACTGAAGCTTTCTTT | CASSELTGGMWGTEAFF
TRBJ2-1 | TRBV6-5 | - | - | TGTGCCAGCACCAGAGGGGACATTGAGCAGTTCTTC | CASTRGDIEQFF
TRBJ2-1 | TRBV7-3 | - | - | TGTGCCAGCAGCCTCAGGGTGTACAATGAGCAGTTCTTC | CASSLRVYNEQFF
TRBJ1-2 | TRBV9 | TRBD1 | - | TGTGCCAGCAGCCCCCGGACAGGGGGCGATTACTATGGCTACACCTTC | CASSPRTGGDYYGYTF
TRBJ1-6 | TRBV5-5 | TRBD1 | - | TGTGCCAGCAGCTTGGGGGGCCCTACAGGGGAAACCCTCCACTTT | CASSLGGPTGETLHF
TRBJ1-3 | TRBV30 | - | few | TGTGCCTGGAGTGTGAGGGGGGCGTCGGGAAACACCATATATTTT | CAWSVRGASGNTIYF
TRBJ1-2 | TRBV18 | - | - | TGTGCCAGCTCACCAGGGGGCGCGAGGGCAAACTATGGCTACACCTTC | CASSPGGARANYGYTF
TRBJ1-1 | TRBV30 | TRBD1 | - | TGTGCCTGGAGCTCCGGGACAGTGAACACTGAAGCTTTCTTT | CAWSSGTVNTEAFF
TRBJ2-1 | TRBV11-1 | - | - | TGTGCCAGCAGCCCCGGGGAGGATGAGCAGTTCTTC | CASSPGEDEQFF
TRBJ2-1 | TRBV20-1 | - | - | TGCAGTGCTAGTCTCAGATACAATGAGCAGTTCTTC | CSASLRYNEQFF